The 8 T cell receptor beta chains reported below all come from one sample, sequenced in a study of spatial heterogeneity in lung cancer. TCRdb processed the 5' RACE reads anew with MiXCR; each CDR3 protein has one entry. The data show fewer than 50,000 distinct CDR3 sequences, with more than 9% seen just once and over 15% held by the top ten. The time point is: blood at routine non-recurrence follow-up after resection. The sample was PBMCs, taken at follow-up. The receptors stem from a female donor with early-stage non-small cell lung cancer.

The rearrangement uses TRBV18 and TRBJ2-7; TRBD1 matches at 8 bases. The CDR3 is 14 amino acids. Trimming took 4 bases from V and 7 from J; bases not matched to a gene: 9. CDR1 is KGHSH and CDR2 is LQKENI in the germline V gene. The CDR3 sequence is CASSHGDRPREQYF. The DNA for the CDR3 is TGTGCCAGCTCACACGGGGACAGGCCTCGGGAGCAGTACTTC.

The gene calls are TRBV7-2 and TRBJ2-2, with TRBD1 as a possible D gene (6 bases). CDR3 size: 13 residues. The germline V and J ends were trimmed by 3 bases and 5 bases, with 7 bases remaining between them. The germline gives CDR1 SGHTA, CDR2 FQGNSA. In DNA form, the CDR3 reads TGTGCCAGCAGCTTCAGGGGTACCGGGGAGCTGTTTTTT. It encodes CASSFRGTGELFF.

This clonotype has a handful of counts. The chain is built from TRBV15 and TRBJ1-4, with D unclear. Looked up from germline, CDR1 is LNHNV and CDR2 is YYDKDF (reference sequence). The CDR3 spans 15 residues. V gave up 9 bases and J gave up 3 bases, with 17 bases separating them. For the CDR3, the DNA is TGTGCCACGTGGCGGAGAGGGCTTTCTAATGAAAAACTGTTTTTT. Its protein product is CATWRRGLSNEKLFF.

This clonotype was picked up a small number of times. The gene calls are TRBV12-3 or TRBV12-4 and TRBJ2-3, with TRBD1 identical over 8 bases. The CDR3 totals 14 residues. Trimming cost V 5 bases and J 6 bases; bases outside gene matches: 7. The CDR3 DNA reads TGTGCCAGCAGTAAACGGGACAGGATGGATACGCAGTATTTT. It codes for CASSKRDRMDTQYF.

In its sample, this clonotype was seen a few times. J is TRBJ2-6 and V is TRBV9; D might be TRBD1 (6 bases). The germline V gene encodes CDR1 SGDLS and CDR2 YYNGEE. The V end lost 4 bases, the J end lost 2 bases, and 13 bases lay between the germline ends. The CDR3 contains 16 residues. In DNA form, the CDR3 reads TGTGCCAGCAGCCACATTAACAGGGCTGGGGCCAACGTCCTGACTTTC. Encoded protein: CASSHINRAGANVLTF.

The chain joins TRBV7-2 to TRBJ2-1, with D perhaps TRBD2 (6 bases). The CDR3 has 12 residues. Germline V gene sequence: CDR1 SGHTA, CDR2 FQGNSA. With 1 base removed from V and 8 bases from J, the gap between germline ends came to 6 bases. CDR3 loop: CASSLGRDEQFF. Written as DNA, the CDR3 is TGTGCCAGCAGCTTAGGGAGGGATGAGCAGTTCTTC.

This clonotype was seen a handful of times. The V gene is TRBV18, the J gene TRBJ1-1; maybe TRBD1 (6 bases). This CDR3 contains 16 residues. The germline V gene encodes CDR1 KGHSH and CDR2 LQKENI. Trimming cost V 3 bases and J 5 bases, with 19 bases left between them. CDR3 sequence (DNA): TGTGCCAGCTCACCCCGAGAGGGGCCGAGGGGGACTGAAGCTTTCTTT. This translates into CASSPREGPRGTEAFF.

V is TRBV7-2 and J is TRBJ2-7, with D possibly being TRBD2 (5 bases). This CDR3 is built from 15 residues. Germline loops: CDR1 SGHTA, CDR2 FQGNSA. The V end lost 1 base, the J end lost 5 bases, and 15 bases lay between the germline ends. CDR3 DNA sequence: TGTGCCAGCAGCTTAGTACCTACTCTCGGGGACGAGCAGTACTTC. This sequence encodes CASSLVPTLGDEQYF.